This T cell receptor (beta chain) stems from a study of cytomegalovirus exposure and HLA in healthy donors. 13 Jbeta primers and 60 Vbeta primers were used for the PCR. Sequencing used immunoSEQ multiplex PCR; TCRdb keeps in-frame clones, though not all of them. Of around 190,000 clones listed, 79% are singletons. Study findings and constraints: Most subjects had HLA-A and HLA-B alleles reportedly predicted accurately by TCR beta sequences. Upon later analysis, TCR association rates were observed to vary by HLA locus, being highest for DRB1 and lowest for HLA-C. TCR beta V segments were, for the most part, productive about 87% or about 30% of the time in an earlier analysis.

Concerning this clone itself: Antigen unknown.

With 7 bases clipped from V and 7 bases from J, the junction kept 8 bases outside the gene matches. CDR1 and CDR2 from the germline V gene are PRHDT and FYEKMQ (reference sequence). This CDR3 is 14 amino acids long. The sample comprised PBMCs. This TCR derives from a woman aged 45-65 years in good health and CMV-seronegative. This chain connects TRBV13 to TRBJ2-1; 9 bases fit TRBD1. The DNA of the CDR3 is TGTGCCAGCAACCAGAGGGACAGGGAGAATGAGCAGTTCTTC. Protein product: CASNQRDRENEQFF.